The next 2 T cell receptor beta chains were all read from a single sample in a study of T-cell reconstitution after alpha-beta-depleted transplantation in children. Unique molecular identifiers were incorporated into the prepared TCRbeta library. In TCRdb, the PCR reads were re-called with MiXCR into one record per CDR3 protein. The repertoire consists of over 550,000 distinct CDR3 sequences, with about 11% occurring once and the leading ten covering roughly 4%. Source: PBMCs from the stem cell graft donor, taken from the stem cell graft. These receptors were taken from a human donor who donated a stem cell graft to a child with acute myeloid leukemia.

V usage is TRBV14 and J usage is TRBJ2-3, with a weak D call TRBD1 (6 bases). CDR1 SGHDN and CDR2 FVKESK come from the germline V gene. With 4 bases removed from V and 1 base from J, the gap between germline ends came to 9 bases. This CDR3 is built from 14 residues. The CDR3 loop reads CASSRRGGTDTQYF. As DNA, the CDR3 is TGTGCCAGCAGCCGCAGGGGAGGCACAGATACGCAGTATTTT.

This clonotype was counted a few times. V is TRBV7-9 and J is TRBJ2-3; maybe TRBD2 (5 bases). The V end was cut by 6 bases, the J end by 4 bases, with 20 bases between. The CDR3 length is 16 residues. Germline assignment: CDR1 SEHNR and CDR2 FQNEAQ (reference sequence). CDR3 amino acids: CASSPFGKRNPDTQYF. DNA of the CDR3: TGTGCCAGCAGTCCTTTCGGGAAGCGGAATCCAGATACGCAGTATTTT. Variable domain in full (rest from reference TRBV7-9 and TRBJ2-3): DTGVSQNPRHKITKRGQNVTFRCDPISEHNRLYWYRQTLGQGPEFLTYFQNEAQLEKSRLLSDRFSAERPKGSFSTLEIQRTEQGDSAMYLCASSPFGKRNPDTQYFGPGTRLTVL.